The 8 T cell receptor beta chains in this list originate from one sample, sequenced in a study of T cells in Graves' hyperthyroidism and ophthalmopathy. Amplification of TCR beta CDR3 regions was performed using RNA transcripts as template. TCR CDR3 regions were first amplified by RT-PCR with HTBI primers. TCRdb passed the multiplex PCR reads through MiXCR, listing each CDR3 protein once. The table has under 650,000 distinct CDR3 sequences, 15% to 20% seen once. What was sequenced was blood. Every receptor here comes from a woman in her thirties with Graves' hyperthyroidism.

CDR3 loop: CASSLDGAGANVLTF. CDR3 DNA: TGCGCCAGCAGCTTGGATGGGGCTGGGGCCAACGTCCTGACTTTC. The rearrangement joins TRBV5-1 to TRBJ2-6; D unclear. Trimming stripped 0 bases from V and 2 bases from J, with 6 bases between. The CDR3 extends over 15 amino acids. Germline V gene lookup returns CDR1 SGHRS and CDR2 YFSETQ.

The V call is TRBV11-1, the J call TRBJ1-1; a weak D match, TRBD1 (5 bases). V lost 4 bases and J lost 8, with 14 bases in between. The V gene's germline CDR1 is SGHAT and CDR2 FQDESV (reference sequence). The CDR3 has 13 residues. The CDR3 nucleotides read TGTGCCAGCAGCTCACTAGGGGCGAGAGAAGCTTTCTTT. Its protein product is CASSSLGAREAFF.

The V gene is TRBV5-1, the J gene TRBJ2-7; 7 bases map to TRBD1. V shed 0 bases, J shed 5 bases, and the junction held 2 bases outside the gene matches. The CDR3 extends over 13 amino acids. Germline loops: CDR1 SGHRS, CDR2 YFSETQ. CDR3 sequence reads: CASSLEGTDEQYF. DNA of the CDR3: TGCGCCAGCAGCTTGGAGGGGACAGACGAGCAGTACTTC.

This clonotype appeared many times. The chain employs TRBV28 and TRBJ2-2; TRBD2 matches at 7 bases. The CDR3 sequence is 20 residues long. Per germline, CDR1 MDHEN and CDR2 SYDVKM. V was clipped by 1 base and J by 1 base; unmatched bases: 15. CDR3 coding DNA: TGTGCCAGCAGTTTATCCCCTAGCGGCCCCCCTTTCGGGAACACCGGGGAGCTGTTTTTT. Its translation: CASSLSPSGPPFGNTGELFF.

The chain recombines TRBV19 with TRBJ2-3; 10 bases are shared with TRBD1. From germline, CDR1 is LNHDA and CDR2 SQIVND (reference sequence). Trimming removed 5 bases from V and 3 bases from J; junction bases left unmatched: 11. The CDR3 covers 17 residues. The CDR3 sequence: CASSSQFRTGGTDTQYF. As DNA, the CDR3 is TGTGCCAGTAGTTCTCAGTTCAGGACAGGGGGTACAGATACGCAGTATTTT.

This clonotype occurred many times. The V and J genes are TRBV2 and TRBJ1-1; tentatively, D is TRBD1 (6 bases). The CDR3 covers 13 residues. Germline V lookup: CDR1 SNHLY, CDR2 FYNNEI. Trimming removed 8 bases at V and 2 bases at J, with 12 bases between. CDR3 bases: TGTGCCAGCCTGGGACAACTTAACACTGAAGCTTTCTTT. Its translation: CASLGQLNTEAFF.

The chain has TRBV6-1 and TRBJ1-4; D unclear. The CDR3 has 16 residues. Germline V gene sequence: CDR1 MNHNS, CDR2 SASEGT. Trimming stripped 3 bases from V and 6 bases from J, with 17 bases between. The CDR3 is CASSEGSGMIYEKLFF. The CDR3 bases are TGTGCCAGCAGTGAGGGCTCGGGGATGATTTATGAAAAACTGTTTTTT.

V is TRBV6-4 and J is TRBJ2-1; 7 bases match TRBD1. The germline V gene has CDR1 MRHNA and CDR2 SNTAGT. V lost 6 bases and J lost 2; bases outside the gene matches: 10. This CDR3 is 16 amino acids long. In nucleotides, the CDR3 is TGTGCCAGCAGCTTAGATAAAACAGGGGCCTACAATGAGCAGTTCTTC. It translates to CASSLDKTGAYNEQFF.